These T cell receptor beta chains were read from a single sample in a study of blood T cell repertoires in COVID-19. This table comes from immunoSEQ multiplex PCR, and its TCRdb copy is limited to in-frame clones, with some not included. The sample lists around 280,000 clones; over 80% were seen once. The sample consisted of peripheral blood. These receptor sequences come from a woman aged 50 to 65 with active or convalescent COVID-19. The CDR3 runs from the conserved cysteine through the conserved F or W. The order of the fields is CDR3 protein, CDR3 DNA, J gene, D gene, V gene, clone size. A D gene is named only where the DNA matches it firmly. Clone size is not always given. Where it is, it says once, few, many or a class for expanded clones.

CDR3: CSAYSGTPYEQYF
DNA: TGCAGCGCCTATAGCGGGACCCCCTACGAGCAGTACTTC
J: TRBJ2-7
D: TRBD2
V: TRBV29-1
size: -

CDR3: CASRFPVSNQPQHF
DNA: TGTGCCAGCAGGTTTCCGGTTAGCAATCAGCCCCAGCATTTT
J: TRBJ1-5
D: -
V: TRBV28
size: -

CDR3: CASSLEFQAGDGYTF
DNA: TGTGCCAGCAGCTTAGAATTCCAGGCCGGGGATGGCTACACCTTC
J: TRBJ1-2
D: -
V: TRBV7-9
size: once

CDR3: CASRRGSNTEAFF
DNA: TGTGCCAGCAGACGGGGATCTAACACTGAAGCTTTCTTT
J: TRBJ1-1
D: -
V: TRBV6-5
size: -

CDR3: CASSQLREAVTGELFF
DNA: TGTGCCAGCAGCCAATTAAGGGAGGCGGTAACCGGGGAGCTGTTTTTT
J: TRBJ2-2
D: -
V: TRBV4-2
size: -

CDR3: CASTADRGLKNEQYF
DNA: TGTGCCAGCACCGCGGACAGGGGGCTTAAAAACGAGCAGTACTTC
J: TRBJ2-7
D: TRBD1
V: TRBV5-4
size: once

CDR3: CASSGTTSGTVGEQYF
DNA: TGTGCCAGCAGTGGAACAACATCCGGGACAGTAGGCGAGCAGTACTTC
J: TRBJ2-7
D: TRBD1
V: TRBV6-1
size: -

CDR3: CASSQIPGGGNNEQFF
DNA: TGCGCCAGCAGCCAAATCCCCGGGGGGGGCAACAATGAGCAGTTCTTC
J: TRBJ2-1
D: TRBD2
V: TRBV4-1
size: -

CDR3: CASSPRDRPNSPLHF
DNA: TGTGCCAGCTCACCACGGGACAGACCCAATTCACCCCTCCACTTT
J: TRBJ1-6
D: TRBD1
V: TRBV18
size: -

CDR3: CASSFITSGSFYNEQFF
DNA: TGTGCCAGCAGCTTTATCACTAGCGGGAGTTTCTACAATGAGCAGTTCTTC
J: TRBJ2-1
D: TRBD2
V: TRBV5-6
size: -

CDR3: CASSTRNRERPNTGELFF
DNA: TGTGCCAGCAGCACCCGGAATAGAGAGCGGCCGAACACCGGGGAGCTGTTTTTT
J: TRBJ2-2
D: -
V: TRBV7-6
size: once

CDR3: CAISEGDAGNTIYF
DNA: TGTGCCATCAGTGAGGGAGACGCCGGAAACACCATATATTTT
J: TRBJ1-3
D: -
V: TRBV10-3
size: -

CDR3: CASSSTSGVYNEQFF
DNA: TGCGCCAGCAGCTCGACTAGCGGGGTCTACAATGAGCAGTTCTTC
J: TRBJ2-1
D: TRBD2
V: TRBV5-1
size: -

CDR3: CASAGSDRLNSPLHF
DNA: TGCGCCAGTGCTGGCTCCGACAGGCTTAATTCACCCCTCCACTTT
J: TRBJ1-6
D: -
V: TRBV5-1
size: -

CDR3: CASSLGLSSGRGFNEQFF
DNA: TGTGCCAGCAGCTTGGGTTTAAGTAGCGGGAGAGGATTTAATGAGCAGTTCTTC
J: TRBJ2-1
D: TRBD2
V: TRBV5-6
size: -

CDR3: CAISGPWTSGINEQFF
DNA: TGTGCCATCAGTGGCCCCTGGACTAGCGGGATCAATGAGCAGTTCTTC
J: TRBJ2-1
D: TRBD2
V: TRBV10-3
size: -

CDR3: CASSTQTRYEAFF
DNA: TGTGCCAGTAGTACCCAAACCAGGTATGAAGCTTTCTTT
J: TRBJ1-1
D: -
V: TRBV19
size: -

CDR3: CASSDPGQGHEQYF
DNA: TGTGCCAGCAGTGATCCGGGACAGGGCCACGAGCAGTACTTC
J: TRBJ2-7
D: TRBD1
V: TRBV6-1
size: -

CDR3: CASSLEIAGAGELFF
DNA: TGCGCCAGCAGCTTGGAGATAGCGGGAGCCGGGGAGCTGTTTTTT
J: TRBJ2-2
D: TRBD2
V: TRBV5-1
size: once

CDR3: CASSPLGRGSSYNEQFF
DNA: TGTGCCAGCAGCCCATTGGGACGGGGGAGCTCCTACAATGAGCAGTTCTTC
J: TRBJ2-1
D: -
V: TRBV14
size: few

CDR3: CASSVGTSGSYEQYF
DNA: TGTGCCAGCAGCGTAGGGACTAGCGGCTCCTACGAGCAGTACTTC
J: TRBJ2-7
D: TRBD2
V: TRBV9
size: -

CDR3: CASSLGGLTEAFF
DNA: TGTGCCAGCAGCTTAGGCGGACTCACTGAAGCTTTCTTT
J: TRBJ1-1
D: -
V: TRBV7-2
size: -

CDR3: CASSGDNSNTGELFF
DNA: TGTGCCAGCAGCGGAGACAACTCGAACACCGGGGAGCTGTTTTTT
J: TRBJ2-2
D: -
V: TRBV9
size: -

CDR3: CASSFGQGGEQYF
DNA: TGTGCCAGCAGTTTCGGCCAGGGGGGAGAGCAGTACTTC
J: TRBJ2-7
D: -
V: TRBV12-3/TRBV12-4
size: -

CDR3: CASSPKRASQFF
DNA: TGTGCCAGCTCACCAAAGAGGGCCTCACAGTTCTTC
J: TRBJ2-1
D: -
V: TRBV18
size: -

CDR3: CASRRRAANEKLFF
DNA: TGTGCCAGCAGGCGGAGGGCCGCTAATGAAAAACTGTTTTTT
J: TRBJ1-4
D: -
V: TRBV27
size: -

CDR3: CASSQGISTDTQYF
DNA: TGTGCCAGCAGCCAAGGTATTAGCACAGATACGCAGTATTTT
J: TRBJ2-3
D: -
V: TRBV3-1/TRBV3-2
size: -

CDR3: CASSSYRGWQYF
DNA: TGTGCCAGCAGTTCCTACAGGGGGTGGCAGTACTTC
J: TRBJ2-7
D: TRBD1
V: TRBV28
size: -

CDR3: CAWRGQRNTEAFF
DNA: TGTGCCTGGAGGGGACAGAGGAACACTGAAGCTTTCTTT
J: TRBJ1-1
D: TRBD1
V: TRBV30
size: once

CDR3: CASSLVSFAVVFEGTYNEQFF
DNA: TGTGCCAGCAGCTTAGTTAGTTTCGCGGTGGTTTTTGAGGGAACCTACAATGAGCAGTTCTTC
J: TRBJ2-1
D: -
V: TRBV7-8
size: -

CDR3: CASRGQAGGYTF
DNA: TGTGCCAGCAGGGGACAGGCTGGCGGCTACACCTTC
J: TRBJ1-2
D: TRBD1
V: TRBV28
size: -

CDR3: CASSLRGPTNTEAFF
DNA: TGTGCCAGCAGCCTGCGGGGACCTACGAACACTGAAGCTTTCTTT
J: TRBJ1-1
D: -
V: TRBV7-9
size: -

CDR3: CASSPGQSTVSPLHF
DNA: TGTGCCAGCAGTCCCGGACAGTCCACAGTCTCACCCCTCCACTTT
J: TRBJ1-6
D: -
V: TRBV2
size: -

CDR3: CASRAGTGGNQPQHF
DNA: TGTGCCAGCAGGGCTGGGACGGGAGGCAATCAGCCCCAGCATTTT
J: TRBJ1-5
D: -
V: TRBV2
size: many

CDR3: CASSLRPPGQGVGTEAFF
DNA: TGTGCCAGCAGCCTGAGACCCCCGGGACAGGGTGTTGGAACTGAAGCTTTCTTT
J: TRBJ1-1
D: TRBD1
V: TRBV7-9
size: -

CDR3: CATSRDGQPNSPLHF
DNA: TGTGCCACCAGCAGAGACGGACAGCCAAATTCACCCCTCCACTTT
J: TRBJ1-6
D: -
V: TRBV15
size: -

CDR3: CASSTYRGQETQYF
DNA: TGTGCCAGCAGCACCTACAGGGGGCAAGAGACCCAGTACTTC
J: TRBJ2-5
D: TRBD1
V: TRBV7-9
size: few

CDR3: CATSHRGGGYNSPLHF
DNA: TGTGCCACCAGCCACAGGGGAGGAGGGTATAATTCACCCCTCCACTTT
J: TRBJ1-6
D: TRBD1
V: TRBV15
size: once

CDR3: CSTYGGAQRGYNEQFF
DNA: TGCAGCACCTATGGGGGAGCCCAGCGGGGTTACAATGAGCAGTTCTTC
J: TRBJ2-1
D: TRBD2
V: TRBV29-1
size: many

CDR3: CASSPGLAGGEQYF
DNA: TGCGCCAGCAGCCCGGGACTAGCGGGGGGCGAGCAGTACTTC
J: TRBJ2-7
D: TRBD2
V: TRBV5-1
size: -

CDR3: CASRTDRTPYGYTF
DNA: TGTGCCAGCAGAACGGACAGGACGCCCTATGGCTACACCTTC
J: TRBJ1-2
D: TRBD1
V: TRBV7-2
size: -

CDR3: CASSSSGYDYGYTF
DNA: TGTGCCAGCAGTTCCTCAGGGTACGACTATGGCTACACCTTC
J: TRBJ1-2
D: -
V: TRBV28
size: -

CDR3: CASSDGLAGNSYEQYF
DNA: TGTGCCAGCAGCGACGGACTAGCGGGGAACTCCTACGAGCAGTACTTC
J: TRBJ2-7
D: TRBD2
V: TRBV25-1
size: -

CDR3: CASSVSGGGYTF
DNA: TGTGCCAGCAGCGTAAGTGGCGGAGGCTACACCTTC
J: TRBJ1-2
D: -
V: TRBV9
size: -

CDR3: CASLWGRANTEAFF
DNA: TGTGCCAGCCTTTGGGGGAGGGCAAACACTGAAGCTTTCTTT
J: TRBJ1-1
D: -
V: TRBV28
size: -

CDR3: CASSLFPSSEKYF
DNA: TGTGCCAGCAGTTTATTCCCCTCGAGCGAAAAGTACTTC
J: TRBJ2-7
D: -
V: TRBV28
size: -

CDR3: CASSHGLAGPNYEQYF
DNA: TGTGCCAGCAGCCACGGACTAGCGGGGCCGAATTACGAGCAGTACTTC
J: TRBJ2-7
D: TRBD2
V: TRBV28
size: -

CDR3: CSASVRSSGNTIYF
DNA: TGCAGTGCTAGTGTGAGGTCTTCTGGAAACACCATATATTTT
J: TRBJ1-3
D: -
V: TRBV20-1
size: -

CDR3: CASSQDSSLAGLTQYF
DNA: TGTGCCAGCAGCCAAGATAGTTCACTAGCGGGACTAACGCAGTATTTT
J: TRBJ2-3
D: TRBD2
V: TRBV4-2
size: -

CDR3: CASSESLAGAYEQYF
DNA: TGCGCCAGCAGTGAGTCGCTAGCGGGAGCCTACGAGCAGTACTTC
J: TRBJ2-7
D: TRBD2
V: TRBV10-1
size: -

CDR3: CASSQSDFYPGLRDSPLHF
DNA: TGCGCCAGCAGTCAATCGGATTTTTATCCGGGCCTGAGGGATTCACCCCTCCACTTT
J: TRBJ1-6
D: -
V: TRBV23-1
size: -

CDR3: CASSLQGQLPTGELFF
DNA: TGTGCCAGCAGCCTCCAGGGACAATTACCCACCGGGGAGCTGTTTTTT
J: TRBJ2-2
D: -
V: TRBV7-2
size: -